This record covers a single T cell receptor (beta chain). These data belong to a study of T-cell reconstitution after alpha-beta-depleted transplantation in children. Preparation of the TCRbeta library involved a method that used unique molecular identifiers. MiXCR, run by TCRdb on the PCR reads, gives a single entry per CDR3 protein. The sample yields 300,000 to 400,000 distinct CDR3 sequences, about an eighth seen once. J gave up 1 base and V 6 bases, and 11 bases lay outside the gene matches. This CDR3 has 17 residues. The source material was PBMCs, sampled from the stem cell graft. V gene TRBV12-3 or TRBV12-4 combines with J gene TRBJ2-2; 7 nucleotides agree with TRBD1. The receptor was derived from a human donor who donated a stem cell graft to a child with Fanconi anemia. CDR3 DNA: TGTGCCAGCAGCCGCGGCGAGGGGGCCTTGAACACCGGGGAGCTGTTTTTT. Protein product: CASSRGEGALNTGELFF.